The source of this TCR beta chain is a study of beta chain features in type 1 diabetes. Study overall: Patient and healthy donor groups were alike in age, gender and cell yields.

The germline V gene has CDR1 MNHNS and CDR2 SASEGT. V dropped 0 bases and J dropped 6 bases, with 9 bases sitting between them. The CDR3 runs 14 residues. Whole-study results and caveats: Type 1 diabetes patients had moderately but significantly shorter TCRB CDR3s in all four CD4+ subsets. Fewer insertions but more deletions were seen at VDJ junctions in type 1 diabetes patients.

A word on this clone: What it recognizes is unknown.

Expressed TCRB transcripts were sequenced after all isolated RNA was converted to cDNA. Profiling relied on immunoSEQ multiplex PCR, and the TCRdb table lists in-frame clones only, not all of them. The sample consists of about 160,000 clones, about 8% of them appearing once. The chain recombines TRBV6-1 with TRBJ1-5, with D perhaps TRBD1 (5 bases). The sequencing input was central memory CD4+ T cells from blood. This receptor was obtained from a woman between 35 and 50 years old with type 1 diabetes. CDR3 DNA sequence: TGTGCCAGCAGTGAAGCCCTTAGGGGTCAGCCCCAGCATTTT. It encodes CASSEALRGQPQHF.